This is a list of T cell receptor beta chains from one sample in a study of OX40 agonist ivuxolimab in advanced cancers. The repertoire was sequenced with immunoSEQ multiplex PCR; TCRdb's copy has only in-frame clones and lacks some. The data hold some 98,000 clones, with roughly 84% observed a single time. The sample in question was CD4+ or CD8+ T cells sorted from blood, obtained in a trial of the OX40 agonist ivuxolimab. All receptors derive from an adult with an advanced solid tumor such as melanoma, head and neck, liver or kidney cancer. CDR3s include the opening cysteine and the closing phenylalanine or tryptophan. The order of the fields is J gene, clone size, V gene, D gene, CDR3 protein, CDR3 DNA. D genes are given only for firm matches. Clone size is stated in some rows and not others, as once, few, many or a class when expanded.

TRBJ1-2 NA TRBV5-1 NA CASSPGGQGFYGYTF TGCGCCAGCAGCCCGGGAGGTCAGGGGTTCTATGGCTACACCTTC
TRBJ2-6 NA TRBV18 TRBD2 CASSPMLAGGSGANVLTF TGTGCCAGCTCACCAATGCTAGCGGGGGGCTCTGGGGCCAACGTCCTGACTTTC
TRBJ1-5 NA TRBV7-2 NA CASSPQYNQPQHF TGTGCCAGCAGCCCCCAATACAATCAGCCCCAGCATTTT
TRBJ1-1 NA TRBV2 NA CASSERGGRTEAFF TGTGCCAGCAGTGAAAGGGGGGGGAGGACTGAAGCTTTCTTT
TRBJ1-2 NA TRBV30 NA CACPRILGYTF TGTGCCTGTCCCCGAATCCTAGGCTACACCTTC
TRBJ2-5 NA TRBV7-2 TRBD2 CASSLRPGLAGGPGGQYF TGTGCCAGCAGCTTACGCCCAGGACTAGCGGGGGGGCCGGGGGGCCAGTACTTC
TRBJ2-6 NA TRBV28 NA CASSLSGANVLTF TGTGCCAGCAGTTTATCTGGGGCCAACGTCCTGACTTTC
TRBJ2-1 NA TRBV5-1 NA CASSFGTVTPTQNEQFF TGCGCCAGCAGCTTCGGGACCGTGACTCCCACCCAAAATGAGCAGTTCTTC
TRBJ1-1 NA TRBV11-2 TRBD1 CASSPNRGGTEAFF TGTGCCAGCAGCCCTAACAGGGGTGGCACTGAAGCTTTCTTT
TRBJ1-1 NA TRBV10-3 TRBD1 CAISAGTGLNTEAFF TGTGCCATCAGTGCCGGGACAGGACTGAACACTGAAGCTTTCTTT
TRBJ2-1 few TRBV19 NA CASSIDLWGLAAYNEQFF TGTGCCAGTAGTATAGATCTATGGGGGCTAGCTGCCTACAATGAGCAGTTCTTC
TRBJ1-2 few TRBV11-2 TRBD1 CASSQDRSYGYTF TGTGCCAGCAGCCAGGACAGGAGTTATGGCTACACCTTC